These 9 T cell receptor beta chains were sequenced from one sample in a study of regulatory T cells in long-lasting Graves disease. Time point in this sample: newly diagnosed GD, antithyroid drugs for less than 3 months. Preparation of the TCR library used RNA extracted from PBMCs. The authors built TCR beta libraries using iRepertoire HTBI primers and Arm-PCR of CDR3 regions. TCRdb used MiXCR to reprocess the multiplex PCR reads, holding one entry per CDR3 protein. The data show approximately 540,000 distinct CDR3 sequences, with 12% seen just once and about 8.9% held by the top ten. This sample was also put to use in a study of T cells in Graves' hyperthyroidism and ophthalmopathy.

Sequencing used peripheral blood mononuclear cells (PBMCs), obtained at new diagnosis, from a patient treated with antithyroid drugs. The receptor source for this set is a woman aged 25-40 years with Graves disease.

This clonotype was counted at least ten times. The genes are TRBV13 and TRBJ2-1; D is unclear. Germline CDR1 and CDR2: PRHDT and FYEKMQ (reference sequence). The CDR3 contains 15 residues. The V end lost 5 bases, the J end lost 9 bases, and 20 bases lay between the germline ends. The chain's CDR3 is CASSLPGGDGAEQFF. In nucleotides, the CDR3 is TGTGCCAGCAGCCTCCCGGGTGGAGACGGAGCTGAGCAGTTCTTC.

The chain recombines TRBV28 with TRBJ1-1, with D possibly matching TRBD1 (5 bases). Germline assignment: CDR1 MDHEN and CDR2 SYDVKM. The CDR3 spans 15 residues. Trimming took 3 bases from V and 2 from J, leaving 13 bases between them. The CDR3 is CASSLIGARNTEAFF. Here the CDR3 DNA reads TGTGCCAGCAGTTTGATCGGGGCCCGAAACACTGAAGCTTTCTTT.

This clonotype came up a few times. The chain recombines TRBV4-1 with TRBJ2-1; D gene unclear. Germline-derived CDR1 and CDR2 are MGHRA and YSYEKL. Trimming stripped 3 bases from V and 5 bases from J, with 11 bases between. The CDR3 has 14 amino acids. CDR3 region: CASSHSRFNNEQFF. DNA for the CDR3: TGCGCCAGCAGCCATTCCAGGTTCAACAATGAGCAGTTCTTC.

This clonotype has just a few counts. The chain joins TRBV11-2 to TRBJ2-2; D might be TRBD2 (6 bases). V was pared by 5 bases and J by 5 bases, with 15 bases between. CDR3 length equals 15 residues. Per the germline V gene, CDR1 is SGHAT and CDR2 is FQNNGV. In DNA form, the CDR3 reads TGTGCCAGCAGCCTAGCCCCTGGGGGGACCGGGGAGCTGTTTTTT. Amino acids: CASSLAPGGTGELFF.

This clonotype was picked up a small number of times. The chain is built from TRBV4-1 and TRBJ1-2, with D hard to call. This CDR3 region has 14 residues. Trimming took off 3 bases at V and 8 bases at J, with 16 bases between the two ends. Germline values: CDR1 MGHRA, CDR2 YSYEKL. This chain's CDR3 is CASSHAAPLIGYTF. DNA of the CDR3: TGCGCCAGCAGCCACGCGGCCCCCTTGATAGGCTACACCTTC.

In this sample, this clonotype turned up many times. The CDR3 sequence: CASRKEEGETQYF. The CDR3 coding sequence is TGTGCCAGCAGGAAGGAGGAGGGAGAGACCCAGTACTTC. This chain links TRBV28 with TRBJ2-5, with D perhaps matching TRBD2 (6 bases). Germline CDR1 is MDHEN and CDR2 is SYDVKM. The length of the CDR3 is 13 residues. V shed 6 bases and J shed 4 bases, with 12 bases lying between them. Complete variable domain (other parts from reference TRBV28 and TRBJ2-5): DVKVTQSSRYLVKRTGEKVFLECVQDMDHENMFWYRQDPGLGLRLIYFSYDVKMKEKGDIPEGYSVSREKKERFSLILESASTNQTSMYLCASRKEEGETQYFGPGTRLLVL.

The chain links TRBV6-2 or TRBV6-3 to TRBJ2-1, with 13 positions matching TRBD2. Germline values: CDR1 MNHEY, CDR2 SVGEGT. The CDR3 loop spans 18 amino acids. The J segment lost 5 bases and the V segment lost 4 bases, leaving 11 bases of the junction unmatched. CDR3 sequence: CASSWGGGLAGWNNEQFF. CDR3 in DNA: TGTGCCAGCAGTTGGGGGGGGGGACTAGCGGGATGGAACAATGAGCAGTTCTTC.

This clonotype has at least ten counts. The chain is built from TRBV11-2 and TRBJ2-2; D is undetermined. Germline values: CDR1 SGHAT, CDR2 FQNNGV. The CDR3 loop spans 13 amino acids. Trimming cost V 2 bases and J 6 bases, with 7 bases left between them. CDR3 protein: CASSLFSPGELFF. In DNA form, the CDR3 reads TGTGCCAGCAGCTTATTCTCTCCCGGGGAGCTGTTTTTT.

In the case of this clonotype: This may arise from a read error, as a much more abundant clone is one base away. Because the CDR3 is missing its conserved closing phenylalanine or tryptophan, this is likely a read error. This chain connects TRBV28 to TRBJ2-5, with D perhaps assigned TRBD1 or TRBD2 (6 bases each). Per the germline V gene, CDR1 is MDHEN and CDR2 is SYDVKM. The CDR3 runs to 14 residues. Trimming removed 4 bases at V and 5 bases at J, with 14 bases between. The CDR3 here is CASSSGGEGETQYL. DNA for the CDR3: TGTGCCAGCAGTTCCGGGGGCGAGGGGGAGACCCAGTACCTC.